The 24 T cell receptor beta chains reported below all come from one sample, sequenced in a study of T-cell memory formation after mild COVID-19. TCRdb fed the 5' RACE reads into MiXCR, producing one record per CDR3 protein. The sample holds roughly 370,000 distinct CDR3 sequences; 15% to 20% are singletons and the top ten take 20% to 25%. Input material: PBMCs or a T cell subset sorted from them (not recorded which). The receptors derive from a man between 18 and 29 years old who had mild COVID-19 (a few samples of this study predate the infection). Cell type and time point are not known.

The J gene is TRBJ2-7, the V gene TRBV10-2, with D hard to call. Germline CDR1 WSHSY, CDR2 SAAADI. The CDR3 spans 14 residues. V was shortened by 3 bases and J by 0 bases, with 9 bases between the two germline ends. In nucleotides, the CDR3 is TGCGCCAGCAGTGAAGGCAGGAGCTCCTACGAGCAGTACGTC. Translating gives CASSEGRSSYEQYV.

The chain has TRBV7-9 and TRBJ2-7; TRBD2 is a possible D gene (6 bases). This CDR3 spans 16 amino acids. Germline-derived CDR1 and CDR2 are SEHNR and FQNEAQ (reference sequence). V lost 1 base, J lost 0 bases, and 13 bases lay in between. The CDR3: CASSLDEGLPSYEQYV. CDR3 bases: TGTGCCAGCAGCTTAGATGAGGGACTCCCCTCCTACGAGCAGTACGTC.

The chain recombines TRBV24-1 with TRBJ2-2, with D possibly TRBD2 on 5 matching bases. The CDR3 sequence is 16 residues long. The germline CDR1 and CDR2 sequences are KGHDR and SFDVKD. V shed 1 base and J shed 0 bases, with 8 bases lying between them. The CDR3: CATSDFRRSNTGELFF. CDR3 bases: TGTGCCACCAGTGATTTTCGGAGGTCGAACACCGGGGAGCTGTTTTTT.

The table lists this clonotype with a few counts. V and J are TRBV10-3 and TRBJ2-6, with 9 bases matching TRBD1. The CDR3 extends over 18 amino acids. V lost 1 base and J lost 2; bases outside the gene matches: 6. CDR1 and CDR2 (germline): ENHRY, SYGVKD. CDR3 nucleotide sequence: TGTGCCATCAGTGAGTTTCTGGGACAGGGAACTGGGGCCAACGTCCTGACTTTC. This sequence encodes CAISEFLGQGTGANVLTF.

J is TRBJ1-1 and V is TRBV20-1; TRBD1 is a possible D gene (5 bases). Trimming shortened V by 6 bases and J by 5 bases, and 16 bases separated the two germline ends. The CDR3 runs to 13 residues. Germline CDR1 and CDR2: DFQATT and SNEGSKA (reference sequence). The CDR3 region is CSAPPWGGTEAFF. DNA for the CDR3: TGCAGTGCCCCACCCTGGGGGGGAACTGAAGCTTTCTTT.

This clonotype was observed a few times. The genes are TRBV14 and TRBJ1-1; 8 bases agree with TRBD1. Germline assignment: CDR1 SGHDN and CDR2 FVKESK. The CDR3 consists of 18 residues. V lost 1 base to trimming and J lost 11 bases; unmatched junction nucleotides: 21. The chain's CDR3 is CASSQGTPRDRGLRGAFF. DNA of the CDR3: TGTGCCAGCAGCCAAGGAACGCCGAGAGACAGGGGACTTCGTGGGGCTTTCTTT.

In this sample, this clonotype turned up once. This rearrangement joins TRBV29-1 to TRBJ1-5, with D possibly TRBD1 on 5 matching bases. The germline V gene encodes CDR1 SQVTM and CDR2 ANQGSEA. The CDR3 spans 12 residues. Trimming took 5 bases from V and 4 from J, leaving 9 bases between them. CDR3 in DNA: TGCAGCGTTCAGGGAATGAATCAGCCCCAGCATTTT. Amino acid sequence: CSVQGMNQPQHF.

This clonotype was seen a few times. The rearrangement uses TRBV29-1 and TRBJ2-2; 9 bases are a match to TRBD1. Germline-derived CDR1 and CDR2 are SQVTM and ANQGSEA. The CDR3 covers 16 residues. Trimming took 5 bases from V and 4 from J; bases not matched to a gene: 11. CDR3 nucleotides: TGCAGCGTTATAGACCGGGACAGGGTTTTCACCGGGGAGCTGTTTTTT. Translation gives CSVIDRDRVFTGELFF.

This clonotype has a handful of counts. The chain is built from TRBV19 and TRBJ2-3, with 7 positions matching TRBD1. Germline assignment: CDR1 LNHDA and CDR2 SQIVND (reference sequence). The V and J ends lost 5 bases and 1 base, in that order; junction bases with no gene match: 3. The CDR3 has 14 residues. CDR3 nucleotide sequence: TGTGCCAGTAGTTCGCAGGGGGGCACAGATACGCAGTATTTT. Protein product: CASSSQGGTDTQYF.

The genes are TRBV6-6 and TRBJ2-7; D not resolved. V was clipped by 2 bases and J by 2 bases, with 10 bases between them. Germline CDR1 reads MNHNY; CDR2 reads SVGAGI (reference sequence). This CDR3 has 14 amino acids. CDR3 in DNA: TGTGCCAGCAGTTACGGCCGGTCCCCCTACGAGCAGTACGTC. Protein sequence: CASSYGRSPYEQYV.

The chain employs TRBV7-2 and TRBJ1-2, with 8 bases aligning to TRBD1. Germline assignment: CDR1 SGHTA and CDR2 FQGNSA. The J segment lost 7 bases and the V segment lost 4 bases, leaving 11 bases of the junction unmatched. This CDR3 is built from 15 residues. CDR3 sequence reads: CASSYAMGTGGGYTF. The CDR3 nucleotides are TGTGCCAGCAGCTATGCAATGGGGACAGGTGGTGGCTACACCTTC.

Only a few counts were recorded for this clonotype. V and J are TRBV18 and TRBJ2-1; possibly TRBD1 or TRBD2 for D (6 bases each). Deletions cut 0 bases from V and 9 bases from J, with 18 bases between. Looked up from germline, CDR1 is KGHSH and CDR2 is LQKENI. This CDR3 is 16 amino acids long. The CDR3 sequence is CASSPPAPGEVGEQFF. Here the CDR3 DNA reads TGTGCCAGCTCACCACCGGCTCCAGGGGAGGTTGGTGAGCAGTTCTTC.

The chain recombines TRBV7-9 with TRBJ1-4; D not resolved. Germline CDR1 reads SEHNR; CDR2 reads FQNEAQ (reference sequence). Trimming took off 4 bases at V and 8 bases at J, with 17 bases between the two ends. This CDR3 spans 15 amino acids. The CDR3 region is CASSSYHGVREKLFF. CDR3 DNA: TGTGCCAGCAGCTCATATCACGGGGTGAGGGAAAAACTGTTTTTT.

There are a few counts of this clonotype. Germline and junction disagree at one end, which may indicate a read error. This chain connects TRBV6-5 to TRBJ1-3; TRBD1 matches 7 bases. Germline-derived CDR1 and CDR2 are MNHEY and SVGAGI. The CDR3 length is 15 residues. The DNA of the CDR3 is TGTGCCAGCAGTTACGGAGGGACAGCTGGAACCACCATATATTTT. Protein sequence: CASSYGGTAGTTIYF.

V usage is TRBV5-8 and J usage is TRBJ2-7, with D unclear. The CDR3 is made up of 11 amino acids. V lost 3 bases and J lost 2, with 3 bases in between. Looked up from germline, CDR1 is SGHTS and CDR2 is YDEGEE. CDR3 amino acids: CASSYAYEQYV. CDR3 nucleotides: TGTGCCAGCAGCTACGCCTACGAGCAGTACGTC.

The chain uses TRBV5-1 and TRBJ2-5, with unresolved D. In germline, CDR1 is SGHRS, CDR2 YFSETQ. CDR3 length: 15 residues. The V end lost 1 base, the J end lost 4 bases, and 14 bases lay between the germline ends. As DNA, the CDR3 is TGCGCCAGCAGCTTGAACGGAAAAAATGGAGAGACCCAGTACTTC. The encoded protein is CASSLNGKNGETQYF.

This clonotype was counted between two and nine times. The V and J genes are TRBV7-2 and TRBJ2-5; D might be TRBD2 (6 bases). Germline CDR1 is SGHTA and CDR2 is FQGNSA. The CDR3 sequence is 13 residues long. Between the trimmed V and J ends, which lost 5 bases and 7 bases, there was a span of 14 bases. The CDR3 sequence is CASSPRGLGTQYF. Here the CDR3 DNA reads TGTGCCAGCAGCCCGCGGGGCTTAGGGACCCAGTACTTC.

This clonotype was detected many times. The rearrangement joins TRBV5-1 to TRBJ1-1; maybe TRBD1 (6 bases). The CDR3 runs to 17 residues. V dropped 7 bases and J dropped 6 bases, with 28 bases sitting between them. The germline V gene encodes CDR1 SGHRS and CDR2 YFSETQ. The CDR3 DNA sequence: TGCGCCAGCGGGAACCTTAATCTTGCCACAGGGTTCGCTGAAGCTTTCTTT. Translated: CASGNLNLATGFAEAFF. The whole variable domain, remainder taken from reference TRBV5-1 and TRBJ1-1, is KAGVTQTPRYLIKTRGQQVTLSCSPISGHRSVSWYQQTPGQGLQFLFEYFSETQRNKGNFPGRFSGRQFSNSRSEMNVSTLELGDSALYLCASGNLNLATGFAEAFFGQGTRLTVV.

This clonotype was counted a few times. The chain's CDR3 is CASSWGNRGQETQYF. The CDR3 nucleotides are TGTGCCAGCAGCTGGGGGAACAGGGGGCAAGAGACCCAGTACTTC. The J gene is TRBJ2-5, the V gene TRBV5-8; 8 bases line up with TRBD1. The CDR3 loop spans 15 amino acids. Germline V lookup: CDR1 SGHTS, CDR2 YDEGEE. The V gene end was trimmed by 3 bases and the J gene end by 2 bases; junction bases not matched to a gene: 6. Complete variable domain (other parts from reference TRBV5-8 and TRBJ2-5): EAGVTQSPTHLIKTRGQQATLRCSPISGHTSVYWYQQALGLGLQFLLWYDEGEERNRGNFPPRFSGRQFPNYSSELNVNALELEDSALYLCASSWGNRGQETQYFGPGTRLLVL.

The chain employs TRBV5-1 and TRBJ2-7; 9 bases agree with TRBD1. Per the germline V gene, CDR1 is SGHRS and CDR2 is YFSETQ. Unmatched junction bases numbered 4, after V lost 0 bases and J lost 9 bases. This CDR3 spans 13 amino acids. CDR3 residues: CASSLGTGERQYV. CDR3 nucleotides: TGCGCCAGCAGCTTGGGGACAGGGGAAAGGCAGTACGTC.

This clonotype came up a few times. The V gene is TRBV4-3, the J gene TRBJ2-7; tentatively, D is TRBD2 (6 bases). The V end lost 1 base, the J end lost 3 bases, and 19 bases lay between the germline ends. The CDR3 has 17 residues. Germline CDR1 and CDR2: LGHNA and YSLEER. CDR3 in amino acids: CASSQVLSSGSGYEQYF. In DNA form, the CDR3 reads TGCGCCAGCAGCCAAGTCCTGAGTTCGGGTAGCGGCTACGAGCAGTACTTC.

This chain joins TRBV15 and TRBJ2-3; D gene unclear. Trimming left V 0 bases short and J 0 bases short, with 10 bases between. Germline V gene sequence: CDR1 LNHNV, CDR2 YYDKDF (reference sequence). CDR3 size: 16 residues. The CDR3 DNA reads TGTGCCACCAGCAGAGATCTCCGGGTTAGCACAGATACGCAGTATTTT. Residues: CATSRDLRVSTDTQYF.

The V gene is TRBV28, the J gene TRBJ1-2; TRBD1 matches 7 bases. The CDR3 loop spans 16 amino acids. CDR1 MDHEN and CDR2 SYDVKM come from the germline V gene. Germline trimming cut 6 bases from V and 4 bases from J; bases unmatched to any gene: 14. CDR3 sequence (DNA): TGTGCCAGCAGATACTCAGGGGGGTGGGGTTCCTATGGCTACACCTTC. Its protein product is CASRYSGGWGSYGYTF.

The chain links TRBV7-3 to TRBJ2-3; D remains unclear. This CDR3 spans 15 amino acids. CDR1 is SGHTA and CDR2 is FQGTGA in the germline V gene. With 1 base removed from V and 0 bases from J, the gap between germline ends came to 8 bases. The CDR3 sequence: CASSLRRSSTDTQYF. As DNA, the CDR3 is TGTGCCAGCAGCTTAAGGCGGTCTAGCACAGATACGCAGTATTTT.